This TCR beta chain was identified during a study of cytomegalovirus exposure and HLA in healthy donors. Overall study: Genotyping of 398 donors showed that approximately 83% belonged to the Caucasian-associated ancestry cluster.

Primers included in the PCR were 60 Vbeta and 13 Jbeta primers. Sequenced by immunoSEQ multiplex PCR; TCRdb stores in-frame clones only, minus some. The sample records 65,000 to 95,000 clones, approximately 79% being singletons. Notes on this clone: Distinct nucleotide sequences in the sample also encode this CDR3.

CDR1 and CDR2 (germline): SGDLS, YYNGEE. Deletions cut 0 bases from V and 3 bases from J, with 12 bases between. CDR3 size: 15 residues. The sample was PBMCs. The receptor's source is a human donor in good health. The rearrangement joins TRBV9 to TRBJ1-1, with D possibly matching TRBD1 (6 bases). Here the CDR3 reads CASSVGGGVDTEAFF. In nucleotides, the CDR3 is TGTGCCAGCAGCGTAGGGGGGGGCGTCGACACTGAAGCTTTCTTT.